These T cell receptor beta chains were read from a single sample in a study of blood T cells in healthy people across ages. TCRdb independently ran MiXCR on the 5' RACE reads; one entry per CDR3 protein. This table holds about a million distinct CDR3 sequences, 35% to 45% found once. Sequenced sample: blood. The receptors come from a young man in good health. CDR3s include the opening cysteine and the closing phenylalanine or tryptophan.

V	CDR3
TRBV9	CASSVDTSQETQYF
TRBV7-9	CASSPGQGAFGYTF
TRBV6-2/TRBV6-3	CASSYDRVTIYQPQHF
TRBV27	CASSSRHNQPQHF
TRBV7-2	CASSLASLRFTEAFF
TRBV18	CASSMDGANVLTF
TRBV15	CAASRDKGGQGLTDTQYF
TRBV25-1	CASTGQGAFEQYF
TRBV27	CASSLSGGSGYTF
TRBV20-1	CSARPTGVYGYTF
TRBV12-3/TRBV12-4	CASSLTLADEKLFF
TRBV6-2/TRBV6-3	CASSYVGTEQDTQYF
TRBV6-1	CASRLGATGWPNYGYTF
TRBV7-6	CASSLALPDTQYF
TRBV7-2	CASSFTGSLNTEAFF
TRBV29-1	CSVEVGGVGSYEQYF
TRBV9	CASSVGRGRNNEQFF
TRBV3-1	CASSQEPPGQTNSPLHF
TRBV29-1	CSVIDNNYGYTF
TRBV2	CASRPPRSYEQYF
TRBV12-3/TRBV12-4	CASSSPGGPNTEAFF
TRBV12-3/TRBV12-4	CASSPQGQEHEKLFF
TRBV2	CASNMGRSNQPQHF
TRBV7-2	CASSSRRQGAEAFF
TRBV29-1	CSGRDRGPTEAFF